Listed below are T cell receptor beta chains from one sample, sequenced in a study of CD8 T cells in ankylosing spondylitis. TCRdb ran MiXCR on the 5' RACE reads and lists one entry per CDR3 protein. This sample carries about 200,000 distinct CDR3 sequences, 9.5% to 15% of them seen once, and the ten largest clones take 16%. The specimen sequenced was blood, either unsorted or a sorted T cell fraction (not recorded which). These receptors all stem from a male donor with ankylosing spondylitis or in good health (not recorded which). Both conserved end residues are part of each CDR3. D genes are given only for firm matches. Clone size is shown for a subset of rows, as once, few, many or a class of expanded clone.

- few TRBJ1-2 TRBV9 TGTGCCAGCAGCGTAGAGGAAGACTATGGCTACACCTTC CASSVEEDYGYTF
TRBD1 once TRBJ2-7 TRBV4-1 TGCGCCAGCAGCCAAGTGGGACAGTCCTACCAGCAGTACTTC CASSQVGQSYQQYF
TRBD1 many TRBJ1-4 TRBV27 TGTGCCAGCAGTCCCGGGACAGGCTATGAAAAACTGTTTTTT CASSPGTGYEKLFF
TRBD1 few TRBJ2-3 TRBV7-8 TGTGCCAGCAGCTTGACAGGGGGCGCAGCAGATACGCAGTATTTT CASSLTGGAADTQYF
TRBD1 - TRBJ2-7 TRBV20-1 TGCAGTGCTAGATCAGACAGGGGGTCGGCTTCCTACGAGCAGTACTTC CSARSDRGSASYEQYF
- - TRBJ2-2 TRBV6-4 TGTGCCAGCGGTAGTTTGAACACCGGGGAGCTGTTTTTT CASGSLNTGELFF
- many TRBJ1-5 TRBV27 TGTGCCAGCGGCACGTTGGGGAGCAATCAGCCCCAGCATTTT CASGTLGSNQPQHF
- few TRBJ2-7 TRBV5-1 TGCGCCAGCAGCGAATCACCACTCGATAGATCACGGGGGGAGCAGTACTTC CASSESPLDRSRGEQYF
- many TRBJ2-1 TRBV5-6 TGTGCCAGCAGCTTGATACTAGACTCCTACAATGAGCAGTTCTTC CASSLILDSYNEQFF
TRBD2 many TRBJ2-3 TRBV27 TGTGCCAGCAGTCCCGCGGGTAGCGGGATCCCAGATACGCAGTATTTT CASSPAGSGIPDTQYF
- many TRBJ2-1 TRBV12-3/TRBV12-4 TGTGCCAGCAGTGCGGGTCTCGAAGTTCGACTGTTCTTC CASSAGLEVRLFF
- few TRBJ2-6 TRBV12-3/TRBV12-4 TGTGCCATAGACGACCTCCACAGCTCTGGGGCCAACGTCCTGACTTTC CAIDDLHSSGANVLTF
- - TRBJ2-1 TRBV2 TGTGCCAGCAGGGTCTTTTCGGAGATGAATGAGCAGTTCTTC CASRVFSEMNEQFF
- few TRBJ2-7 TRBV20-1 TGCAGTGCTAGACAGGGGTCCTACGAGCAGTACTTC CSARQGSYEQYF
TRBD1 once TRBJ1-2 TRBV20-1 TGCAGTGCTAGAGATAGAACAGGGGGCGACTATGGCTACACCTTC CSARDRTGGDYGYTF
- few TRBJ2-1 TRBV20-1 TGCAGTGCTAGAGTCCAGATGTCCTACAATGAGCAGTTCTTC CSARVQMSYNEQFF
TRBD1 few TRBJ2-7 TRBV5-6 TGTGCCAGCAGCTTGGCAGGACAGGGGGGAACCTACGAGCAGTACTTC CASSLAGQGGTYEQYF
TRBD2 few TRBJ2-1 TRBV19 TGTGCCAGCTCACCCGGGACTAGCGGGAGTGGGTCCTACAATGAGCAGTTCTTC CASSPGTSGSGSYNEQFF
TRBD2 few TRBJ2-1 TRBV7-9 TGTGCCTATCTCGGGTTGCGGGAGGGTAAGGCTGAGCAGTTCTTC CAYLGLREGKAEQFF
- many TRBJ2-7 TRBV7-9 TGTGCCAGCAGCCCCCGGGGCAGGCATACGGGAGAAGAGCAGTACTTC CASSPRGRHTGEEQYF
- many TRBJ2-7 TRBV7-9 TGTGCCAGCAGCCAGAACTCCTACGAGCAGTACTTC CASSQNSYEQYF
- few TRBJ1-1 TRBV12-3/TRBV12-4 TGTGCCAGCACTCAAGCCCTGAACACTGAAGCTTTCTTT CASTQALNTEAFF
- - TRBJ2-7 TRBV27 TGTGCCAGCCCACGTCCCTGGGGGCAGTACTTC CASPRPWGQYF